This TCR beta chain came from a study of OX40 agonist ivuxolimab in advanced cancers. The table came from immunoSEQ multiplex PCR; TCRdb's copy has only in-frame clones and leaves some out. The data show tens of thousands of clones, with 87% seen just once and around 25% held by the top ten. The study's findings and limits: The expanded peripheral T cells' antigen specificity was not determined. Clonal expansion was seen in CD4+ and CD8+ blood T cells by week 6 at 0.1 to 3.0 mg/kg.

This clone was counted a few times. Its antigen is not identified. Other DNA variants within this sample encode the same CDR3. The V gene's germline CDR1 is SEHNR and CDR2 FQNEAQ (reference sequence). The CDR3 is made up of 17 amino acids. V was clipped by 5 bases and J by 7 bases, with 26 bases between them. V and J are TRBV7-9 and TRBJ1-1; D not resolved. This TCR was recovered from an adult with an advanced solid tumor such as melanoma, head and neck, liver or kidney cancer. The source was CD4+ or CD8+ T cells sorted from blood, collected in a trial of the OX40 agonist ivuxolimab. The CDR3 sequence: CASSTTIQDTGRREAFF. Written as DNA, the CDR3 is TGTGCCAGCAGCACCACAATCCAAGACACCGGCAGACGTGAAGCTTTCTTT.